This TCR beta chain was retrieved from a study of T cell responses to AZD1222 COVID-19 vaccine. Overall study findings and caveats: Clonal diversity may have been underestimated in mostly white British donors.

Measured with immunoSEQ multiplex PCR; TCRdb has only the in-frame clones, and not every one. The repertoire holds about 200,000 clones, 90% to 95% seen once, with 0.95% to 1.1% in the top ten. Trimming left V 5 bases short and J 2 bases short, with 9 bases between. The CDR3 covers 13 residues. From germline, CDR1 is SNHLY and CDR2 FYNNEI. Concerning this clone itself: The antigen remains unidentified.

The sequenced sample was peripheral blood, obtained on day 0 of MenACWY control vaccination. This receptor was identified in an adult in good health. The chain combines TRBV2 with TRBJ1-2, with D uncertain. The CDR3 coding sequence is TGTGCCAGCAGTCCTACAGAAAACTATGGCTACACCTTC. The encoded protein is CASSPTENYGYTF. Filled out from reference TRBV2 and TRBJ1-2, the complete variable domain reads EPEVTQTPSHQVTQMGQEVILRCVPISNHLYFYWYRQILGQKVEFLVSFYNNEISEKSEIFDDQFSVERPDGSNFTLKIRSTKLEDSAMYFCASSPTENYGYTFGSGTRLTVV.